The next 16 T cell receptor beta chains were all read from a single sample in a study of cytomegalovirus exposure and HLA in healthy donors. The PCR ran on 60 Vbeta and 13 Jbeta primers. Produced via immunoSEQ multiplex PCR; TCRdb's table is partial and in-frame only. The sample carries around 180,000 clones, under 85% recorded once. Sequencing used PBMCs. The receptors originated from a man in his late teens or twenties in good health and CMV-seronegative.

This clone occurred a few times. The rearrangement uses TRBV6-6 and TRBJ2-7; the match to TRBD1 covers 10 bases. The CDR3 loop spans 15 amino acids. CDR1 MNHNY and CDR2 SVGAGI come from the germline V gene (reference sequence). The V segment lost 4 bases and the J segment 0 bases; nucleotides outside the gene matches: 3. The CDR3 spells CASSFRDRGSYEQYF. The CDR3 DNA is TGTGCCAGCAGTTTCCGGGACAGGGGCTCCTACGAGCAGTACTTC.

This chain connects TRBV9 to TRBJ1-3, with no clear D. V was pared by 0 bases and J by 4 bases, with 5 bases between. CDR1 and CDR2 (germline): SGDLS, YYNGEE. The CDR3 has 13 residues. The DNA for the CDR3 is TGTGCCAGCAGCGTAGTTCCGGGAAACACCATATATTTT. As protein: CASSVVPGNTIYF. The full variable domain, its missing parts supplied by reference TRBV9 and TRBJ1-3, is DSGVTQTPKHLITATGQRVTLRCSPRSGDLSVYWYQQSLDQGLQFLIQYYNGEERAKGNILERFSAQQFPDLHSELNLSSLELGDSALYFCASSVVPGNTIYFGEGSWLTVV.

The V call is TRBV5-1, the J call TRBJ2-7, with 12 bases aligning to TRBD2. CDR1 is SGHRS and CDR2 is YFSETQ in the germline V gene. The CDR3 has 16 residues. The V segment lost 4 bases and the J segment 4 bases; nucleotides outside the gene matches: 9. For the CDR3, the DNA is TGCGCCAGCAGCGACGGACTAGCGGGGATTTTGTACGAGCAGTACTTC. Translated: CASSDGLAGILYEQYF. Variable domain in full (rest from reference TRBV5-1 and TRBJ2-7): KAGVTQTPRYLIKTRGQQVTLSCSPISGHRSVSWYQQTPGQGLQFLFEYFSETQRNKGNFPGRFSGRQFSNSRSEMNVSTLELGDSALYLCASSDGLAGILYEQYFGPGTRLTVT.

The genes are TRBV6-1 and TRBJ1-2; no reliable D call. This CDR3 has 14 residues. V gave up 0 bases and J gave up 8 bases, with 13 bases separating them. CDR1 and CDR2 from the germline V gene are MNHNS and SASEGT. The CDR3 DNA is TGTGCCAGCAGTGAAGCTTTAGTTGTTTTCGGCTACACCTTC. Translating gives CASSEALVVFGYTF.

CDR3 in amino acids: CASSDGRAGLYAVQYF. The DNA of the CDR3 is TGTGCCAGCAGTGACGGGAGGGCTGGTTTATATGCCGTCCAGTACTTC. This chain joins TRBV25-1 and TRBJ2-5; 8 nucleotides line up with TRBD2. The CDR3 has 16 amino acids. From germline, CDR1 is MGHDK and CDR2 SYGVNS. J gave up 10 bases and V 3 bases, and 16 bases lay outside the gene matches.

This clone was observed a few times. The V gene is TRBV5-1, the J gene TRBJ2-7, with 8 bases that match TRBD1. Trimming removed 4 bases from V and 4 bases from J; junction bases left unmatched: 7. Germline CDR1 and CDR2: SGHRS and YFSETQ. CDR3 length: 14 residues. The CDR3 nucleotides are TGCGCCAGCAGCCAAGACAGGGGTTGGTACGAGCAGTACTTC. It translates to CASSQDRGWYEQYF.

About this clone: At one of its ends the junction is not consistent with the germline gene, which may arise from a read error. This chain joins TRBV7-9 and TRBJ1-4; 7 bases agree with TRBD1. CDR3 length: 16 amino acids. Per the germline V gene, CDR1 is SEHNR and CDR2 is FQNEAQ (reference sequence). The CDR3 coding sequence is TGTTCCAGCAGCTTAGGGGGGACAGCGCTTAATGAAAAACTGTTTTTT. This sequence encodes CSSSLGGTALNEKLFF.

The CDR3 DNA reads TGCGCCAGCAGCTCCACAGGGGGCTCTGGTGAAAAACTGTTTTTT. Its protein product is CASSSTGGSGEKLFF. This chain links TRBV5-1 with TRBJ1-4, with 9 bases aligning to TRBD1. The germline V gene has CDR1 SGHRS and CDR2 YFSETQ. CDR3 length equals 15 residues. The ends lost 3 bases at V and 7 bases at J; junction bases unmatched: 7. The complete variable domain, with remaining parts taken from reference TRBV5-1 and TRBJ1-4, reads KAGVTQTPRYLIKTRGQQVTLSCSPISGHRSVSWYQQTPGQGLQFLFEYFSETQRNKGNFPGRFSGRQFSNSRSEMNVSTLELGDSALYLCASSSTGGSGEKLFFGSGTQLSVL.

V and J are TRBV19 and TRBJ1-5; D ambiguous. CDR3 length: 18 residues. V was cut by 4 bases and J by 4 bases, with 23 bases left in between. Germline V gene lookup returns CDR1 LNHDA and CDR2 SQIVND (reference sequence). The CDR3 loop reads CASSTARIGRAKNQPQHF. The CDR3 coding sequence is TGTGCCAGTAGTACAGCCCGGATTGGGAGGGCGAAGAATCAGCCCCAGCATTTT.

The chain has TRBV7-9 and TRBJ2-3, with unresolved D. Looked up from germline, CDR1 is SEHNR and CDR2 is FQNEAQ (reference sequence). This CDR3 contains 14 residues. The V gene lost 5 bases and the J gene lost 0 bases, with 9 bases spanning the gap. DNA of the CDR3: TGTGCCAGCAGCGGCCGCATTAGCACAGATACGCAGTATTTT. It is translated as CASSGRISTDTQYF.

The genes are TRBV19 and TRBJ1-1; maybe TRBD1 (6 bases). Germline CDR1 and CDR2: LNHDA and SQIVND (reference sequence). Trimming stripped 3 bases from V and 1 base from J, with 6 bases between. The CDR3 sequence is 13 residues long. CDR3 in amino acids: CASSMTGNTEAFF. The CDR3 nucleotides are TGTGCCAGTAGTATGACAGGGAACACTGAAGCTTTCTTT.

V is TRBV7-3 and J is TRBJ2-1; 10 nucleotides line up with TRBD1. The germline CDR1 and CDR2 sequences are SGHTA and FQGTGA. The CDR3 contains 15 residues. The ends lost 3 bases at V and 3 bases at J; junction bases unmatched: 2. The CDR3 is CASSLTGGYYNEQFF. For the CDR3, the DNA is TGTGCCAGCAGCTTGACAGGGGGCTACTACAATGAGCAGTTCTTC.

This chain connects TRBV5-6 to TRBJ2-3, with 9 bases fitting TRBD1. The CDR3 length is 15 residues. Trimming took 7 bases from V and 4 from J; bases not matched to a gene: 10. Germline V lookup: CDR1 SGHDT, CDR2 YYEEEE. Here the CDR3 DNA reads TGTGCCAGCCAGGGACCGGGACAGGGATCAGATACGCAGTATTTT. Protein product: CASQGPGQGSDTQYF.

This clone was seen just once. The rearrangement uses TRBV7-6 and TRBJ2-7; 10 bases match TRBD2. Germline-derived CDR1 and CDR2 are SGHVS and FNYEAQ. Trimming at V came to 5 bases and at J to 0 bases, leaving 13 bases not matched to a gene. The CDR3 has 18 residues. The CDR3 DNA follows: TGTGCCAGCAGCGCAACTAGCGGGGCCGGAGGGATCTCCTACGAGCAGTACTTC. The encoded protein is CASSATSGAGGISYEQYF.

The CDR3 reads CASSWGKGVVQPQHF. CDR3 nucleotides: TGTGCCAGTAGTTGGGGGAAGGGGGTAGTTCAGCCCCAGCATTTT. The gene calls are TRBV19 and TRBJ1-5; TRBD1 might be the D (6 bases). The CDR3 extends over 15 amino acids. Germline-derived CDR1 and CDR2 are LNHDA and SQIVND (reference sequence). V was cut by 5 bases and J by 6 bases, with 17 bases left in between.

V usage is TRBV18 and J usage is TRBJ2-7; TRBD2 aligns across 11 bases. CDR3 size: 18 residues. J gave up 2 bases and V 3 bases, and 12 bases lay outside the gene matches. Germline CDR1 KGHSH, CDR2 LQKENI. The CDR3 DNA follows: TGTGCCAGCTCACCTCTAGTTCCGGGACTAGCGGACACCTACGAGCAGTACTTC. Its translation is CASSPLVPGLADTYEQYF.